This T cell receptor beta chain was profiled in a study of cytomegalovirus exposure and HLA in healthy donors. With regard to this clone: The antigen is unknown.

V lost 3 bases, J lost 3 bases, and 6 bases stayed unmatched. The CDR3 consists of 15 residues. CDR1 and CDR2 from the germline V gene are SGDLS and YYNGEE. Study results and caveats: Accounts indicate the classifier identified cytomegalovirus status with strong specificity and sensitivity.

The PCR made use of 60 Vbeta and 13 Jbeta primers. Measured with immunoSEQ multiplex PCR; TCRdb has only the in-frame clones, and not every one. Among 150,000 or so clones, 79% were seen once, and the ten largest hold roughly 8%. The chain has TRBV9 and TRBJ2-3, with 8 bases lining up with TRBD2. This TCR came from a man under 40 in good health and CMV-seropositive. The sample taken for sequencing was PBMCs. In nucleotides, the CDR3 is TGTGCCAGCAGCGCGAGGGGCGGGAGGACAGATACGCAGTATTTT. Translating gives CASSARGGRTDTQYF.